These T cell receptor beta chains were read from a single sample in a study of lymphopenia after photon versus proton radiotherapy. Data came from immunoSEQ multiplex PCR; TCRdb stores just in-frame clones and leaves some out. Here the sample spans fewer than 30,000 clones, under 95% being singletons. This specimen was peripheral blood, taken from a patient treated with photon-based radiotherapy. Receptors were obtained from a woman aged 45 to 65 with cholangiocarcinoma. The CDR3 runs from the conserved cysteine through the conserved F or W. The D gene is left open where the match is weak. Only some rows state a clone size, as once, few, many or a class for expanded clones.

d_gene: .; v_gene: TRBV30; abundance: .; j_gene: TRBJ1-5; CDR3aa: CAWSVGVSNQPQHF; CDR3nt: TGTGCCTGGAGTGTGGGGGTAAGCAATCAGCCCCAGCATTTT
d_gene: .; v_gene: TRBV11-2; abundance: .; j_gene: TRBJ1-1; CDR3aa: CASSFGLKNTEAFF; CDR3nt: TGTGCCAGCAGCTTCGGGCTCAAGAACACTGAAGCTTTCTTT
d_gene: .; v_gene: TRBV20-1; abundance: .; j_gene: TRBJ1-2; CDR3aa: CSAALRGGYTF; CDR3nt: TGCAGTGCTGCCCTGAGGGGTGGCTACACCTTC
d_gene: TRBD1; v_gene: TRBV2; abundance: .; j_gene: TRBJ1-2; CDR3aa: CASSEDRGGYTF; CDR3nt: TGTGCCAGCAGTGAAGACAGGGGCGGCTACACCTTC
d_gene: TRBD1; v_gene: TRBV27; abundance: .; j_gene: TRBJ1-1; CDR3aa: CASSAQGSTEAFF; CDR3nt: TGTGCCAGCAGTGCACAGGGGAGCACTGAAGCTTTCTTT
d_gene: TRBD1; v_gene: TRBV29-1; abundance: .; j_gene: TRBJ2-7; CDR3aa: CSVGDSYEQYF; CDR3nt: TGCAGCGTAGGGGACAGCTACGAGCAGTACTTC
d_gene: .; v_gene: TRBV15; abundance: .; j_gene: TRBJ1-5; CDR3aa: CATSRGSGWANQPQHF; CDR3nt: TGTGCCACCAGCAGAGGCTCGGGATGGGCAAATCAGCCCCAGCATTTT
d_gene: .; v_gene: TRBV11-2; abundance: few; j_gene: TRBJ1-2; CDR3aa: CASSLVVGWRYGYTF; CDR3nt: TGTGCCAGCAGCTTAGTAGTAGGGTGGCGCTATGGCTACACCTTC
d_gene: TRBD2; v_gene: TRBV19; abundance: .; j_gene: TRBJ2-7; CDR3aa: CASSSLAGASYEQYF; CDR3nt: TGTGCCAGTAGCTCTCTAGCGGGGGCCTCCTACGAGCAGTACTTC
d_gene: .; v_gene: TRBV19; abundance: .; j_gene: TRBJ2-6; CDR3aa: CATKRGGDSGANVLTF; CDR3nt: TGTGCCACCAAAAGGGGGGGTGACTCTGGGGCCAACGTCCTGACTTTC
d_gene: .; v_gene: TRBV5-4; abundance: .; j_gene: TRBJ1-2; CDR3aa: CASSLNFEQARGYTF; CDR3nt: TGTGCCAGCAGCTTGAACTTTGAACAGGCTCGGGGCTACACCTTC
d_gene: TRBD2; v_gene: TRBV5-1; abundance: .; j_gene: TRBJ2-7; CDR3aa: CASSRQTSGSDEQYF; CDR3nt: TGCGCCAGCAGCCGACAGACTAGCGGCTCGGACGAGCAGTACTTC
d_gene: .; v_gene: TRBV7-9; abundance: .; j_gene: TRBJ1-1; CDR3aa: CASSPQTSTEAFF; CDR3nt: TGTGCCAGCAGCCCCCAGACAAGCACTGAAGCTTTCTTT
d_gene: TRBD1; v_gene: TRBV25-1; abundance: .; j_gene: TRBJ1-5; CDR3aa: CASSGQAHQPQHF; CDR3nt: TGTGCCAGCAGCGGACAGGCCCATCAGCCCCAGCATTTT
d_gene: .; v_gene: TRBV5-4; abundance: .; j_gene: TRBJ1-1; CDR3aa: CASARQNPGDTEAFF; CDR3nt: TGTGCCAGCGCCAGGCAGAATCCTGGGGACACTGAAGCTTTCTTT
d_gene: .; v_gene: TRBV30; abundance: .; j_gene: TRBJ1-1; CDR3aa: CAWTNEVGRRVEAFF; CDR3nt: TGTGCCTGGACCAATGAGGTAGGGCGGCGAGTTGAAGCTTTCTTT
d_gene: .; v_gene: TRBV30; abundance: .; j_gene: TRBJ1-4; CDR3aa: CAWSVSVSNEKLFF; CDR3nt: TGTGCCTGGAGTGTATCGGTGTCTAATGAAAAACTGTTTTTT
d_gene: .; v_gene: TRBV18; abundance: .; j_gene: TRBJ2-5; CDR3aa: CASSPSHLDQLKGETQYF; CDR3nt: TGTGCCAGCTCACCCTCCCACCTGGACCAACTCAAGGGAGAGACCCAGTACTTC
d_gene: .; v_gene: TRBV7-2; abundance: once; j_gene: TRBJ2-7; CDR3aa: CASSLASLGYEQYF; CDR3nt: TGTGCCAGCAGCTTAGCCTCCTTGGGATACGAGCAGTACTTC
d_gene: .; v_gene: TRBV4-3; abundance: .; j_gene: TRBJ1-6; CDR3aa: CASSQDWGSSYNSPLHF; CDR3nt: TGCGCCAGCAGCCAAGATTGGGGAAGCTCCTATAATTCACCCCTCCACTTT
d_gene: TRBD1; v_gene: TRBV10-3; abundance: .; j_gene: TRBJ1-1; CDR3aa: CAISEVTGAAFF; CDR3nt: TGTGCCATCAGTGAGGTGACAGGGGCGGCTTTCTTT
d_gene: .; v_gene: TRBV9; abundance: .; j_gene: TRBJ1-2; CDR3aa: CASRGWGDYGYTF; CDR3nt: TGTGCCAGTCGAGGATGGGGGGACTATGGCTACACCTTC
d_gene: TRBD2; v_gene: TRBV9; abundance: .; j_gene: TRBJ2-3; CDR3aa: CASSERTSPDTQYF; CDR3nt: TGTGCCAGCAGCGAACGGACTAGTCCAGATACGCAGTATTTT
d_gene: .; v_gene: TRBV10-2; abundance: once; j_gene: TRBJ2-4; CDR3aa: CASSDGGPPIAKNIQYF; CDR3nt: TGCGCCAGCAGTGACGGGGGGCCCCCAATAGCCAAAAACATTCAGTACTTC
d_gene: TRBD1; v_gene: TRBV7-6; abundance: .; j_gene: TRBJ1-1; CDR3aa: CASSLRQGATARPEAFF; CDR3nt: TGTGCCAGCAGCTTAAGGCAGGGGGCTACCGCGCGTCCTGAAGCTTTCTTT
d_gene: .; v_gene: TRBV5-4; abundance: .; j_gene: TRBJ2-2; CDR3aa: CASSLQRDSNTGELFF; CDR3nt: TGTGCCAGCAGCCTCCAAAGGGATTCGAACACCGGGGAGCTGTTTTTT
d_gene: .; v_gene: TRBV5-6; abundance: once; j_gene: TRBJ1-3; CDR3aa: CASSRRPGNTIYF; CDR3nt: TGTGCCAGCAGCCGTCGACCGGGAAACACCATATATTTT
d_gene: .; v_gene: TRBV9; abundance: .; j_gene: TRBJ2-3; CDR3aa: CASGKGGTPSTDTQYF; CDR3nt: TGTGCCAGCGGAAAAGGAGGGACTCCCAGCACAGATACGCAGTATTTT
d_gene: .; v_gene: TRBV18; abundance: .; j_gene: TRBJ1-1; CDR3aa: CASSPEVRGNTEAFF; CDR3nt: TGTGCCAGCTCACCAGAAGTGCGGGGGAACACTGAAGCTTTCTTT
d_gene: .; v_gene: TRBV13; abundance: .; j_gene: TRBJ1-2; CDR3aa: CASSQGQTSGYTF; CDR3nt: TGTGCCAGCAGCCAAGGACAGACCAGTGGCTACACCTTC
d_gene: .; v_gene: TRBV2; abundance: .; j_gene: TRBJ2-7; CDR3aa: CASSEQGLSYEQYF; CDR3nt: TGTGCCAGCAGTGAGCAGGGGTTGTCCTACGAGCAGTACTTC
d_gene: .; v_gene: TRBV30; abundance: .; j_gene: TRBJ1-4; CDR3aa: CAWSPQRELFF; CDR3nt: TGTGCCTGGAGTCCCCAGAGGGAACTGTTTTTT
d_gene: TRBD2; v_gene: TRBV30; abundance: .; j_gene: TRBJ2-3; CDR3aa: CAWRWVSGGASTDTQYF; CDR3nt: TGTGCCTGGAGGTGGGTTAGCGGGGGGGCCAGCACAGATACGCAGTATTTT
d_gene: TRBD1; v_gene: TRBV28; abundance: .; j_gene: TRBJ1-2; CDR3aa: CASSSYSWPDRGLGYTF; CDR3nt: TGTGCCAGCAGCTCCTATAGCTGGCCGGACAGGGGGCTTGGCTACACCTTC
d_gene: .; v_gene: TRBV6-1; abundance: .; j_gene: TRBJ2-5; CDR3aa: CASRASTSQETQYF; CDR3nt: TGTGCCAGCAGAGCTTCGACTAGTCAAGAGACCCAGTACTTC
d_gene: .; v_gene: TRBV30; abundance: .; j_gene: TRBJ2-1; CDR3aa: CAWSPGANEQFF; CDR3nt: TGTGCCTGGAGTCCAGGAGCAAATGAGCAGTTCTTC
d_gene: .; v_gene: TRBV4-1; abundance: .; j_gene: TRBJ1-1; CDR3aa: CASSQQLKTEAFF; CDR3nt: TGCGCCAGCAGCCAACAACTAAAGACTGAAGCTTTCTTT
d_gene: .; v_gene: TRBV9; abundance: .; j_gene: TRBJ1-1; CDR3aa: CASSPPEGDKTAFF; CDR3nt: TGTGCCAGCAGCCCCCCGGAGGGGGACAAGACGGCTTTCTTT
d_gene: TRBD1; v_gene: TRBV2; abundance: .; j_gene: TRBJ1-5; CDR3aa: CASSWGQGRDQPQHF; CDR3nt: TGTGCCAGCAGTTGGGGACAGGGGAGGGATCAGCCCCAGCATTTT
d_gene: .; v_gene: TRBV19; abundance: .; j_gene: TRBJ1-5; CDR3aa: CASTMGGAGQPQHF; CDR3nt: TGTGCCAGTACCATGGGAGGGGCAGGTCAGCCCCAGCATTTT